One sample yielded the 14 T cell receptor beta chains listed below, sequenced in a study of T cell repertoires in ileal Crohn's disease. Libraries were prepared by immunoSEQ multiplex PCR; TCRdb keeps only in-frame clonotypes and omits some of them. The sample includes hundreds of clones, about 92% of them seen just once. Time point meaning: proximal margin of the surgical specimen (macroscopically non-inflamed). The sequenced material came from ileal tissue. The receptors come from an adult with Crohn's disease.

The chain carries TRBV2 and TRBJ2-3; D possibly matches TRBD1 or TRBD2 (5 bases each). Trimming left V 3 bases short and J 6 bases short, with 16 bases between. The V gene's germline CDR1 is SNHLY and CDR2 FYNNEI. There are 15 residues in the CDR3. CDR3 nucleotide sequence: TGTGCCAGCAGTGATGCGAGGGGCGGTTACGATACGCAGTATTTT. It codes for CASSDARGGYDTQYF.

The chain employs TRBV18 and TRBJ2-7; D is unclear. The CDR3 covers 13 residues. Germline V gene lookup returns CDR1 KGHSH and CDR2 LQKENI. Trimming pared 5 bases from V and 3 bases from J, leaving 11 bases between. CDR3: CASSSETGYEQYF. CDR3 sequence (DNA): TGTGCCAGCTCATCTGAGACCGGCTACGAGCAGTACTTC.

The V and J genes are TRBV30 and TRBJ1-3, with unresolved D. CDR1 GTSNPN and CDR2 SVGIG come from the germline V gene (reference sequence). The CDR3 is made up of 16 amino acids. Trimming stripped 2 bases from V and 0 bases from J, with 14 bases between. The CDR3 nucleotides read TGTGCCTGGAGTACTCGGGCCGGTGACTCTGGAAACACCATATATTTT. Translation gives CAWSTRAGDSGNTIYF.

V is TRBV28 and J is TRBJ1-5, with D possibly matching TRBD1 (6 bases). V was pared by 4 bases and J by 4 bases, with 8 bases between. Germline V lookup: CDR1 MDHEN, CDR2 SYDVKM. The CDR3 loop spans 13 amino acids. This chain's CDR3 is CASSWDKNQPQHF. Here the CDR3 DNA reads TGTGCCAGCAGTTGGGACAAAAATCAGCCCCAGCATTTT.

This clone was found once. V usage is TRBV11-2 and J usage is TRBJ1-4, with D uncertain. V shed 3 bases and J shed 8 bases, with 4 bases lying between them. The CDR3 consists of 11 residues. CDR1 is SGHAT, CDR2 FQNNGV, per germline. The CDR3 spells CASSFGEKLFF. DNA for the CDR3: TGTGCCAGCAGCTTTGGAGAAAAACTGTTTTTT. The whole variable domain, remainder taken from reference TRBV11-2 and TRBJ1-4, is EAGVAQSPRYKIIEKRQSVAFWCNPISGHATLYWYQQILGQGPKLLIQFQNNGVVDDSQLPKDRFSAERLKGVDSTLKIQPAKLEDSAVYLCASSFGEKLFFGSGTQLSVL.

V and J are TRBV7-9 and TRBJ2-3; D is unclear. CDR3 length equals 15 residues. Per the germline V gene, CDR1 is SEHNR and CDR2 is FQNEAQ (reference sequence). V gave up 2 bases and J gave up 2 bases, with 11 bases separating them. In DNA, the CDR3 is TGTGCCAGCAGCTTACCCTCACTAATCACAGATACGCAGTATTTT. Its translation is CASSLPSLITDTQYF.

This clone is a singleton in its sample. The chain links TRBV19 to TRBJ2-2; tentative D call: TRBD2 (5 bases). The CDR3 extends over 13 amino acids. CDR1 LNHDA and CDR2 SQIVND come from the germline V gene (reference sequence). Written as DNA, the CDR3 is TGTGTAACGGGAAGGGTAAACACCGGGGAGCTGTTTTTT. Translation gives CVTGRVNTGELFF.

The chain has TRBV7-2 and TRBJ2-3; D call uncertain. The V end lost 3 bases, the J end lost 2 bases, and 9 bases lay between the germline ends. This CDR3 has 14 amino acids. CDR1 and CDR2 from the germline V gene are SGHTA and FQGNSA. CDR3 region: CASSLFGPTDTQYF. CDR3 coding DNA: TGTGCCAGCAGCTTGTTCGGTCCCACAGATACGCAGTATTTT. Together with reference TRBV7-2 and TRBJ2-3, the CDR3 gives the full variable domain: GAGVSQSPSNKVTEKGKDVELRCDPISGHTALYWYRQSLGQGLEFLIYFQGNSAPDKSGLPSDRFSAERTGGSVSTLTIQRTQQEDSAVYLCASSLFGPTDTQYFGPGTRLTVL.

J is TRBJ2-1 and V is TRBV28; TRBD1 aligns across 7 bases. The CDR3 totals 11 residues. After removal of 5 bases from V and 15 bases from J, the junction contained 7 bases not matched to a gene. CDR1 is MDHEN, CDR2 SYDVKM, per germline. CDR3 bases: TGTGCCAGCAGTGATCGACAGGGACGGTTCTTC. This codes for CASSDRQGRFF.

CDR3 region: CASRVGATLNQPQHF. The CDR3 nucleotides are TGTGCCAGCAGGGTAGGGGCGACTCTCAATCAGCCCCAGCATTTT. The V call is TRBV2, the J call TRBJ1-5; TRBD1 is a possible D gene (5 bases). V was cut by 6 bases and J by 3 bases, with 15 bases left in between. The CDR3 is 15 amino acids. Germline V lookup: CDR1 SNHLY, CDR2 FYNNEI.

This rearrangement joins TRBV28 to TRBJ1-1; TRBD1 matches 8 bases. Losses at the gene ends were 3 bases for V and 3 bases for J; bases not matched to a gene: 12. Germline assignment: CDR1 MDHEN and CDR2 SYDVKM. The CDR3 sequence is 17 residues long. The CDR3 DNA reads as TGTGCCAGCAGTTTGATAGTCGCCTCAGGGGGCCACACTGAAGCTTTCTTT. Translating it yields CASSLIVASGGHTEAFF.

The chain recombines TRBV7-8 with TRBJ2-1; TRBD2 agrees at 7 bases. Per the germline V gene, CDR1 is SGHVS and CDR2 is FQNEAQ. CDR3 length equals 15 residues. V was pared by 5 bases and J by 9 bases, with 13 bases of the junction left unmatched. CDR3 bases: TGTGCCAGCAGCCGAATCCGGACTAGACCCAGTGAGCAGTTCTTC. Translation gives CASSRIRTRPSEQFF. Full variable domain (remainder filled in from reference TRBV7-8 and TRBJ2-1): GAGVSQSPRYKVAKRGQDVALRCDPISGHVSLFWYQQALGQGPEFLTYFQNEAQLDKSGLPSDRFFAERPEGSVSTLKIQRTQQEDSAVYLCASSRIRTRPSEQFFGPGTRLTVL.

The chain carries TRBV28 and TRBJ1-2; D may be TRBD1 (5 bases). Trimming stripped 10 bases from V and 0 bases from J, with 15 bases between. The germline CDR1 and CDR2 sequences are MDHEN and SYDVKM. This CDR3 spans 14 amino acids. The CDR3 protein is CATLGGVSNYGYTF. In DNA form, the CDR3 reads TGTGCCACCCTTGGGGGAGTATCTAACTATGGCTACACCTTC.

V is TRBV14 and J is TRBJ1-1, with a weak D call TRBD1 (5 bases). V lost 4 bases and J 0 bases, leaving 6 bases between the germline ends. The CDR3 totals 13 residues. Germline V gene lookup returns CDR1 SGHDN and CDR2 FVKESK. DNA for the CDR3: TGTGCCAGCAGCCGGGGCTTGAACACTGAAGCTTTCTTT. Amino acid sequence: CASSRGLNTEAFF.